The clone carrying this T cell receptor (beta chain) was recorded at least ten times. Preparation of the TCRbeta library involved a method that used unique molecular identifiers. TCRdb reprocessed the PCR reads via MiXCR and lists one record per CDR3 protein. This table has under 850,000 distinct CDR3 sequences, about 12% appearing once. The source of the sample is a study of T-cell reconstitution after alpha-beta-depleted transplantation in children. This TCR was sampled from a girl aged 2-10 years with congenital amegakaryocytic thrombocytopenia, due to receive a stem cell transplant. The sample in question was PBMCs, obtained before TCRalphabeta/CD19-depleted stem cell transplant.

DNA for the CDR3: TGCAGTGCCCTCACCAGCGGGGGAACCTACGAGCAGTACTTC. Translation gives CSALTSGGTYEQYF. This chain uses TRBV20-1 with TRBJ2-7; 8 nucleotides match TRBD2. Germline lookup yields CDR1 DFQATT and CDR2 SNEGSKA (reference sequence). The CDR3 consists of 14 residues. V was clipped by 6 bases and J by 2 bases; unmatched bases: 9.